These 27 T cell receptor beta chains originate from one sample sequenced in a study of shared clonotypes between healthy human individuals. The assay was immunoSEQ multiplex PCR, and TCRdb's table has in-frame clones only and misses some. This sample carries some 2,100,000 clones, almost 96% of them seen once, and the ten largest clones take roughly 0.13%. The sample comprised naive CD4+ T cells sorted from blood. Subset: CD45RA+ positively selected. These TCRs come from a man younger than 35 in good health.

V and J are TRBV2 and TRBJ1-6, with 7 bases identical to TRBD1. CDR3 length: 14 amino acids. After removal of 2 bases from V and 7 bases from J, the junction contained 2 bases not matched to a gene. CDR1 SNHLY and CDR2 FYNNEI come from the germline V gene. As DNA, the CDR3 is TGTGCCAGCAGTGAAATGGGACAGAATTCACCCCTCCACTTT. Translating it yields CASSEMGQNSPLHF.

The chain employs TRBV11-2 and TRBJ2-5; the D gene is possibly TRBD2 (5 bases). The V end lost 5 bases, the J end lost 2 bases, and 12 bases lay between the germline ends. Germline V gene data show CDR1 as SGHAT and CDR2 as FQNNGV. The CDR3 consists of 14 residues. For the CDR3, the DNA is TGTGCCAGCAGCCCCCAGGACTGGCAAGAGACCCAGTACTTC. Protein: CASSPQDWQETQYF.

Details on this clone: Other nucleotide sequences in the sample specify the same CDR3. The CDR3: CASSRTSGGSYNEQFF. The CDR3 bases are TGTGCCAGCAGCAGGACTAGCGGGGGTTCCTACAATGAGCAGTTCTTC. V usage is TRBV5-6 and J usage is TRBJ2-1, with 13 positions matching TRBD2. V shed 4 bases and J 1 base; nucleotides not matched to a gene: 2. The germline gives CDR1 SGHDT, CDR2 YYEEEE. The CDR3 is 16 residues long.

The chain combines TRBV18 with TRBJ2-5, with D tentatively TRBD1 (6 bases). V was trimmed by 2 bases and J by 5 bases, leaving 9 bases between them. Germline V gene lookup returns CDR1 KGHSH and CDR2 LQKENI. The CDR3 contains 13 residues. As DNA, the CDR3 is TGTGCCAGCTCACCAACAGGGATCGAGACCCAGTACTTC. Translation: CASSPTGIETQYF.

The J gene is TRBJ2-6, the V gene TRBV6-5; possible D gene TRBD1, 6 bases. V lost 8 bases to trimming and J lost 0 bases, with 8 bases between them. The germline CDR1 and CDR2 sequences are MNHEY and SVGAGI. This CDR3 has 14 residues. The DNA of the CDR3 is TGTGCCAGCCAGGGGAGCTCTGGGGCCAACGTCCTGACTTTC. Its translation is CASQGSSGANVLTF.

A single count supports this clone. The chain couples TRBV28 to TRBJ1-3, with D unresolved. The CDR3 runs 16 residues. The V end was cut by 3 bases, the J end by 4 bases, with 16 bases between. CDR1 is MDHEN and CDR2 is SYDVKM in the germline V gene. The CDR3 DNA is TGTGCCAGCAGTTTTACAGCTAAGGGCTTGGGAAACACCATATATTTT. It translates to CASSFTAKGLGNTIYF.

The chain recombines TRBV6-5 with TRBJ1-1, with a weak D call TRBD1 (6 bases). CDR3 length equals 14 residues. Germline V gives CDR1 MNHEY, CDR2 SVGAGI. The germline V and J ends were trimmed by 6 bases and 0 bases, with 11 bases remaining between them. The DNA of the CDR3 is TGTGCCAGCAGATGGACAGACATGAACACTGAAGCTTTCTTT. It is translated as CASRWTDMNTEAFF.

This chain joins TRBV2 and TRBJ2-3, with unresolved D. Germline V lookup: CDR1 SNHLY, CDR2 FYNNEI. Trimming removed 6 bases from V and 2 bases from J, with 24 bases in between. The CDR3 runs 18 residues. This CDR3 is CASSKVGHTPSYTDTQYF. CDR3 nucleotides: TGTGCCAGCAGCAAAGTGGGCCACACTCCATCATACACAGATACGCAGTATTTT.

This rearrangement joins TRBV29-1 to TRBJ1-1; tentatively, D is TRBD1 (6 bases). In germline, CDR1 is SQVTM, CDR2 ANQGSEA. CDR3 size: 17 residues. V dropped 8 bases and J dropped 0 bases, with 25 bases sitting between them. CDR3 sequence (DNA): TGCAGCACTCGGACAGATCCTACTATTCCCATGAACACTGAAGCTTTCTTT. The encoded protein is CSTRTDPTIPMNTEAFF.

As to this clone: The same CDR3 is also encoded by other DNA sequences in this sample. This chain connects TRBV4-3 to TRBJ2-7, with 14 bases that match TRBD2. The CDR3 has 16 amino acids. J gave up 4 bases and V 3 bases, and 5 bases lay outside the gene matches. The V gene's germline CDR1 is LGHNA and CDR2 YSLEER. The DNA for the CDR3 is TGCGCCAGCAGCCACCGGACTAGCGGGAGGACGTACGAGCAGTACTTC. It yields the protein CASSHRTSGRTYEQYF.

The CDR3 protein is CSVEFPAGGTYEQYF. CDR3 bases: TGCAGCGTTGAGTTCCCCGCAGGGGGCACCTACGAGCAGTACTTC. V is TRBV29-1 and J is TRBJ2-7; 8 nucleotides agree with TRBD1. The CDR3 sequence is 15 residues long. V was clipped by 3 bases and J by 2 bases; unmatched bases: 9. Germline assignment: CDR1 SQVTM and CDR2 ANQGSEA.

This chain connects TRBV6-1 to TRBJ1-2; the D is unclear. Germline V lookup: CDR1 MNHNS, CDR2 SASEGT. This CDR3 has 14 residues. Trimming removed 2 bases at V and 8 bases at J, with 15 bases between. DNA for the CDR3: TGTGCCAGCAGTGAATCGTATATAACGGGGGGCTACACCTTC. Its translation: CASSESYITGGYTF.

The V gene is TRBV4-3, the J gene TRBJ2-4; D not resolved. The germline V gene encodes CDR1 LGHNA and CDR2 YSLEER. The CDR3 runs to 17 residues. The V and J ends lost 0 bases and 3 bases respectively, with 15 bases between them. This CDR3 reads CASSQETSTGIKNIQYF. CDR3 DNA: TGCGCCAGCAGCCAAGAGACCTCCACTGGGATCAAAAACATTCAGTACTTC.

The chain employs TRBV6-5 and TRBJ1-6, with TRBD1 identical over 7 bases. CDR3 length: 13 amino acids. Germline V gene sequence: CDR1 MNHEY, CDR2 SVGAGI. Losses at the gene ends were 8 bases for V and 6 bases for J; bases not matched to a gene: 4. The CDR3 DNA follows: TGTGCCAGCCAGGACAGGTCTAATTCACCCCTCCACTTT. Protein product: CASQDRSNSPLHF.

This clone has just one count. The rearrangement joins TRBV10-2 to TRBJ2-7; D possibly corresponds to TRBD1 (7 bases). This CDR3 contains 13 residues. From germline, CDR1 is WSHSY and CDR2 SAAADI. The germline V and J ends were trimmed by 11 bases and 3 bases, with 17 bases remaining between them. CDR3 amino acids: CAAARGRDYEQYF. The CDR3, as DNA: TGCGCCGCAGCAAGGGGGCGGGACTACGAGCAGTACTTC.

The chain couples TRBV28 to TRBJ2-7; a weak D match, TRBD1 (7 bases). The CDR3 covers 16 residues. The germline CDR1 and CDR2 sequences are MDHEN and SYDVKM. The V end was cut by 7 bases, the J end by 2 bases, with 21 bases between. CDR3 amino acids: CASTRGGGGVAYEQYF. CDR3 nucleotide sequence: TGTGCCAGCACCCGAGGAGGAGGGGGCGTCGCCTACGAGCAGTACTTC. Filled out from reference TRBV28 and TRBJ2-7, the complete variable domain reads DVKVTQSSRYLVKRTGEKVFLECVQDMDHENMFWYRQDPGLGLRLIYFSYDVKMKEKGDIPEGYSVSREKKERFSLILESASTNQTSMYLCASTRGGGGVAYEQYFGPGTRLTVT.

This chain uses TRBV9 with TRBJ2-1; 11 bases map to TRBD2. This CDR3 is 15 amino acids long. V shed 3 bases and J 2 bases; nucleotides not matched to a gene: 1. In germline, CDR1 is SGDLS, CDR2 YYNGEE. In nucleotides, the CDR3 is TGTGCCAGCAGCGCTAGCGGGGGGACCTACAATGAGCAGTTCTTC. Its translation is CASSASGGTYNEQFF.

The chain links TRBV19 to TRBJ1-1; TRBD1 agrees at 7 bases. Per the germline V gene, CDR1 is LNHDA and CDR2 is SQIVND (reference sequence). This CDR3 contains 11 residues. The J segment lost 8 bases and the V segment lost 4 bases, leaving 1 base of the junction unmatched. As DNA, the CDR3 is TGTGCCAGTAGTACACAGGGGGAAGCTTTCTTT. This sequence encodes CASSTQGEAFF.

V gene TRBV28 combines with J gene TRBJ1-6; a possible D gene is TRBD1 (6 bases). Germline V gives CDR1 MDHEN, CDR2 SYDVKM. The ends were cut back, 2 bases at V and 6 bases at J, with 11 bases in the middle. This CDR3 has 15 amino acids. The DNA for the CDR3 is TGTGCCAGCAGTTTAGTGAGGACAGTTAATTCACCCCTCCACTTT. The encoded protein is CASSLVRTVNSPLHF.

To note about this clone: The same CDR3 can be traced to other DNA sequences in this sample. The chain couples TRBV5-4 to TRBJ2-7, with a weak D call TRBD1 (5 bases). CDR3 size: 14 residues. V lost 1 base, J lost 2 bases, and 10 bases lay in between. Per the germline V gene, CDR1 is SGHNT and CDR2 is YYREEE (reference sequence). The CDR3: CASSLKGAPYEQYF. Written as DNA, the CDR3 is TGTGCCAGCAGCTTGAAAGGGGCTCCCTACGAGCAGTACTTC. Combining the CDR3 with reference TRBV5-4 and TRBJ2-7 gives the whole variable domain ETGVTQSPTHLIKTRGQQVTLRCSSQSGHNTVSWYQQALGQGPQFIFQYYREEENGRGNFPPRFSGLQFPNYSSELNVNALELDDSALYLCASSLKGAPYEQYFGPGTRLTVT.

With respect to this clone: The identical CDR3 is also encoded by other nucleotide sequences in the sample. The rearrangement links TRBV5-1 to TRBJ2-5; TRBD1 is a possible D gene (7 bases). Trimming stripped 4 bases from V and 2 bases from J, with 12 bases between. The CDR3 sequence is 14 residues long. Germline V CDR1 and CDR2: SGHRS, YFSETQ. In DNA form, the CDR3 reads TGCGCCAGCAGCGCGGGACAGCCTCAAGAGACCCAGTACTTC. Its protein is CASSAGQPQETQYF.

V usage is TRBV2 and J usage is TRBJ2-7; D may be TRBD1 (6 bases). Germline-derived CDR1 and CDR2 are SNHLY and FYNNEI. The ends were cut back, 9 bases at V and 6 bases at J, with 12 bases in the middle. CDR3 length equals 11 residues. The CDR3 sequence: CASGGFGEQYF. DNA of the CDR3: TGTGCCAGTGGGGGCTTCGGCGAGCAGTACTTC.

This chain connects TRBV4-3 to TRBJ1-4, with TRBD1 as a possible D gene (5 bases). Trimming took off 0 bases at V and 5 bases at J, with 22 bases between the two ends. CDR1 LGHNA and CDR2 YSLEER come from the germline V gene. CDR3 length: 19 amino acids. The CDR3 reads CASSQDRGAPGLRNEKLFF. The CDR3 nucleotides read TGCGCCAGCAGCCAAGATCGTGGAGCTCCGGGGCTCCGGAATGAAAAACTGTTTTTT.

In its sample, this clone was seen once. CDR3 DNA: TGCGCCAGCAGCCGGGGCGGACAGGGGGGCACTGAAGCTTTCTTT. Amino acid sequence: CASSRGGQGGTEAFF. The J gene is TRBJ1-1, the V gene TRBV5-1; 10 bases map to TRBD1. The CDR3 runs 15 residues. J lost 4 bases, V lost 4 bases, and 7 bases had no gene match. Per the germline V gene, CDR1 is SGHRS and CDR2 is YFSETQ.

V and J are TRBV28 and TRBJ1-5; 7 nucleotides align to TRBD1. Germline trimming cut 9 bases from V and 1 base from J; bases unmatched to any gene: 12. The CDR3 consists of 16 residues. Germline V gene sequence: CDR1 MDHEN, CDR2 SYDVKM. The CDR3 loop reads CASPPGQGVSNQPQHF. The CDR3 DNA reads as TGTGCCAGTCCTCCCGGGCAGGGGGTAAGCAATCAGCCCCAGCATTTT. The whole variable domain, filled in from reference TRBV28 and TRBJ1-5, reads DVKVTQSSRYLVKRTGEKVFLECVQDMDHENMFWYRQDPGLGLRLIYFSYDVKMKEKGDIPEGYSVSREKKERFSLILESASTNQTSMYLCASPPGQGVSNQPQHFGDGTRLSIL.

The chain couples TRBV10-2 to TRBJ1-2; weak D call: TRBD1 (5 bases). The CDR3 length is 16 residues. V lost 2 bases and J lost 4, with 17 bases in between. In germline, CDR1 is WSHSY, CDR2 SAAADI. The CDR3 nucleotides read TGCGCCAGCAGTGAGAGTCCGCGGACAAGGTCCTATGGCTACACCTTC. It is translated as CASSESPRTRSYGYTF.

The chain uses TRBV30 and TRBJ1-2; 7 bases agree with TRBD1. Trimming at V came to 0 bases and at J to 5 bases, leaving 3 bases not matched to a gene. CDR3 length: 13 residues. Germline-derived CDR1 and CDR2 are GTSNPN and SVGIG (reference sequence). CDR3 loop: CAWSVLTGYGYTF. In DNA, the CDR3 is TGTGCCTGGAGTGTATTGACAGGGTATGGCTACACCTTC. The full variable domain, with the rest looked up from reference TRBV30 and TRBJ1-2, is SQTIHQWPATLVQPVGSPLSLECTVEGTSNPNLYWYRQAAGRGLQLLFYSVGIGQISSEVPQNLSASRPQDRQFILSSKKLLLSDSGFYLCAWSVLTGYGYTFGSGTRLTVV.